The following is a TCR beta chain sequence with its context. The antigen is undetermined. An end of the junction differs from the germline gene, which may be a read error. The source of the sample is a study of T cells in Graves' hyperthyroidism and ophthalmopathy. Study-wide points: Researchers found most expanded thyroid clonotypes above 0.001 in blood as well.

Amplified regions were TCR beta CDR3 sequences from RNA transcripts. RT-PCR in the first round (using the HTBI primer set) targeted the TCR CDR3. TCRdb reprocessed the multiplex PCR reads via MiXCR and lists one record per CDR3 protein. Here the sample spans 560,000 or so distinct CDR3 sequences, 46% being singletons. The CDR3 has 15 residues. In germline, CDR1 is SGHTA, CDR2 FQGNSA. This TCR was sampled from a young woman with Graves' hyperthyroidism. J is TRBJ1-1 and V is TRBV7-2, with D perhaps TRBD1 (6 bases). The sequencing sample was made of peripheral blood or thyroid tissue (not recorded which). The CDR3 region is CASGWGQGRNTEAFF. The CDR3 DNA follows: TGCGCCAGCGGCTGGGGACAAGGGCGGAACACTGAAGCTTTCTTT. Drawing the rest from reference TRBV7-2 and TRBJ1-1, the complete variable domain is GAGVSQSPSNKVTEKGKDVELRCDPISGHTALYWYRQSLGQGLEFLIYFQGNSAPDKSGLPSDRFSAERTGGSVSTLTIQRTQQEDSAVYLCASGWGQGRNTEAFFGQGTRLTVV.